The T cell receptor (beta chain) described here comes from a study of T cell responses to AZD1222 COVID-19 vaccine. Trimming removed 3 bases at V and 6 bases at J, with 12 bases between. Germline assignment: CDR1 SGHNT and CDR2 YYREEE (reference sequence). CDR3 size: 14 residues. With regard to this clone: Its target is unknown.

Study-level results: Unmutated variant regions are reportedly the target of nearly half of TCRs that are spike-specific.

Produced via immunoSEQ multiplex PCR; TCRdb's table is partial and in-frame only. The sample contains around 84,000 clones, 75% to 90% of which appear only once. Here the sequenced sample was peripheral blood, taken on day 0 of AZD1222 vaccination. This sequence was found in an adult in good health. V is TRBV5-4 and J is TRBJ2-2; D is possibly TRBD2 (6 bases). CDR3 amino acids: CASSSIGGPGELFF. Here the CDR3 DNA reads TGTGCCAGCAGCTCGATCGGGGGTCCCGGGGAGCTGTTTTTT.